The source of this TCR beta chain is a study of blood T cell repertoires in COVID-19 (dated by TCRdb to between 2020 and 2021). About the full investigation: Samples from collaborators originated in the United States, Italy and Spain and spanned both the acute and convalescent phases of COVID-19. The material from the prospective study consisted of cDNA or gDNA derived from T cells, B-cell-depleted T cells, or PBMCs. The dataset comprised deeply sampled blood TCRbeta repertoires from subjects exposed to, actively infected with, or recovered from COVID-19. Sample metadata almost always included a de-identified subject ID, COVID-19 status, age in years and sex. Samples came from the ongoing ImmuneRACE study (first 160 participants) plus 1,254 subjects from 6 global collaborators. Where HLA class I and class II types were available, the types were taken from metadata supplied by the sample provider, not from assay-based typing. The repertoires were made available in a free public database intended to serve as a resource for research on the immune response to SARS-CoV-2.

In its sample, this clone was seen once. No cognate antigen has been identified for it. Per-base quality was not reported, and no clone a single base away is much larger than it. Study-wide findings and limitations: The quantity of clinical and demographic metadata differed by source and by participant and was supplied without curation.

TCRbeta CDR3 regions were amplified from genomic DNA using the immunoSEQ Assay, a bias-controlled multiplex PCR. Per the source publication's procedure: Nucleated cell counts per sample were estimated from amplification of reference gene primers within the assay. To quantify the absolute abundance of each unique TCRbeta CDR3 rearrangement, sequence reads were collapsed and filtered. For each sample, productive Simpson clonality was calculated by taking the square root of Simpson's diversity index across productive rearrangements. In its TCRdb copy, this immuneACCESS table keeps in-frame sequences only and misses some clones. Where compared with another copy, unresolved V genes explain less than half of these, and the others have no known cause. That table gives V, J and clone size, and the DNA gave D and trimming. This sample gives about 270,000 clones in total; 90% of them show up just once. The ten most abundant clones make up about 4% of the sample.

Relative to germline, V is 1 base shorter and J is 1 base shorter, with 7 bases between their ends. Based on the germline V gene (reference sequence), the CDR1 and CDR2 sequences are LNHDA and SQIVND. Inclusive of the bounding cysteine and phenylalanine, the CDR3 is 14 residues long. Only CDR3 DNA is held: 42 bases, read in frame from base 1. Participants in the prospective study were aged roughly 18 to 100 years, lived in some 24 United States geographic areas, and enrolled through a virtual design. In the prospective study, cohorts were assigned on the basis of participant-reported clinical history obtained from a screening survey and a study questionnaire. Each participant in the prospective study had whole blood, serum and a nasopharyngeal or oropharyngeal swab collected by mobile phlebotomists. Over a roughly 2-month period, participants in the prospective study had the option of providing additional blood draws and questionnaires. Before DNA extraction, blood samples from the prospective study were shipped at room temperature or frozen.

The clonotype was recovered from a woman aged 30 to 39 with acute COVID-19. Material for sequencing was PBMCs or T cells enriched from blood (not recorded which). The chain was built from TRBV19 and TRBJ1-1; the D segment could be TRBD1, given 6 matching bases. For the CDR3, the sequence is CASSIVGQNTEAFF. The sequenced DNA: TGTGCCAGTAGTATAGTGGGACAGAACACTGAAGCTTTCTTT.